The 13 T cell receptor beta chains reported below all come from one sample, sequenced in a study of control samples from healthy donors and cancer patients. The protocol was immunoSEQ multiplex PCR, while the TCRdb copy is restricted to in-frame clones and leaves out a portion. The table shows around 75,000 clones, with 85% to 95% occurring only once. Sequenced sample: blood. These receptors originate from a woman in her sixties in good health.

The chain is built from TRBV7-6 and TRBJ2-3, with D perhaps TRBD1 or TRBD2 (5 bases each). CDR3 size: 16 residues. Germline V gene lookup returns CDR1 SGHVS and CDR2 FNYEAQ. V gave up 5 bases and J gave up 4 bases, with 19 bases separating them. CDR3 in amino acids: CASSPRPGSSPDTQYF. For the CDR3, the DNA is TGTGCCAGCAGCCCCCGGCCAGGGAGTAGCCCAGATACGCAGTATTTT.

This clone was counted once. This sequence joins TRBV18 and TRBJ2-7; D ambiguous. The CDR3 spans 16 residues. Germline assignment: CDR1 KGHSH and CDR2 LQKENI. V was pared by 0 bases and J by 0 bases, with 12 bases between. CDR3 sequence (DNA): TGTGCCAGCTCACCACCGGGGAAGGGAACCTCCTACGAGCAGTACTTC. Protein product: CASSPPGKGTSYEQYF.

The V and J genes are TRBV5-1 and TRBJ2-1, with D possibly matching TRBD2 (6 bases). The CDR3 contains 15 residues. Trimming removed 2 bases from V and 0 bases from J, with 9 bases in between. CDR1 is SGHRS, CDR2 YFSETQ, per germline. The CDR3 region is CASSFTGDSYNEQFF. The CDR3 DNA sequence: TGCGCCAGCAGCTTTACGGGGGACTCCTACAATGAGCAGTTCTTC.

V is TRBV7-8 and J is TRBJ1-1, with TRBD1 matching over 8 bases. Per the germline V gene, CDR1 is SGHVS and CDR2 is FQNEAQ. CDR3 length equals 14 residues. V was clipped by 5 bases and J by 6 bases; unmatched bases: 8. The CDR3 is CASSPRGQDPEAFF. The CDR3 nucleotides read TGTGCCAGCAGCCCCAGGGGACAGGACCCTGAAGCTTTCTTT.

The chain carries TRBV6-5 and TRBJ2-7; D unresolved. The CDR3 consists of 14 residues. The germline V gene encodes CDR1 MNHEY and CDR2 SVGAGI. With 4 bases removed from V and 7 bases from J, the gap between germline ends came to 17 bases. This CDR3 is CASSSQVGSVEQYF. The CDR3 DNA sequence: TGTGCCAGCAGTTCCCAGGTTGGATCGGTGGAGCAGTACTTC.

V gene TRBV29-1 combines with J gene TRBJ2-5; D is ambiguous. Germline CDR1 reads SQVTM; CDR2 reads ANQGSEA. This CDR3 contains 12 residues. Trimming pared 5 bases from V and 0 bases from J, leaving 7 bases between. CDR3 in DNA: TGCAGCGTTTCCTCGGACCAAGAGACCCAGTACTTC. It encodes CSVSSDQETQYF.

In this sample, this clone turned up a few times. The chain employs TRBV19 and TRBJ1-1; perhaps TRBD1 as D (5 bases). This CDR3 is built from 15 residues. The V gene's germline CDR1 is LNHDA and CDR2 SQIVND (reference sequence). V was shortened by 0 bases and J by 8 bases, with 16 bases between the two germline ends. This CDR3 reads CASSIDTGPIPEAFF. The DNA for the CDR3 is TGTGCCAGTAGTATAGATACAGGACCGATACCCGAAGCTTTCTTT.

A single count supports this clone. The genes are TRBV5-1 and TRBJ2-6; D not certain. CDR3 length: 14 residues. V was shortened by 1 base and J by 2 bases, with 4 bases between the two germline ends. Germline CDR1 reads SGHRS; CDR2 reads YFSETQ. The CDR3 DNA follows: TGCGCCAGCAGCTTGACAACTGGGGCCAACGTCCTGACTTTC. Translation gives CASSLTTGANVLTF.

This clone was counted a single time. This chain links TRBV27 with TRBJ1-5; D not resolved. Germline loops: CDR1 MNHEY, CDR2 SMNVEV (reference sequence). This CDR3 is built from 15 residues. The germline V and J ends were trimmed by 1 base and 3 bases, with 10 bases remaining between them. CDR3 nucleotide sequence: TGTGCCAGCAGTTTATATGGGCAGGCCAATCAGCCCCAGCATTTT. Translation: CASSLYGQANQPQHF.

V and J are TRBV6-4 and TRBJ2-2; 8 bases fit TRBD2. V lost 2 bases to trimming and J lost 4 bases; unmatched junction nucleotides: 3. The germline V gene has CDR1 MRHNA and CDR2 SNTAGT. The CDR3 contains 15 residues. CDR3 DNA: TGTGCCAGCAGTGACACGGGAGGGACCACCGGGGAGCTGTTTTTT. Translation: CASSDTGGTTGELFF.

V and J are TRBV18 and TRBJ2-7; 15 nucleotides align to TRBD2. The germline gives CDR1 KGHSH, CDR2 LQKENI. The CDR3 runs 18 residues. Trimming took 1 base from V and 6 from J; bases not matched to a gene: 10. Written as DNA, the CDR3 is TGTGCCAGCTCACCACGCGCGGCAGGGGGACTAGCGGGAGGCGAGCAGTACTTC. Its translation is CASSPRAAGGLAGGEQYF.

The chain recombines TRBV7-2 with TRBJ1-5, with D maybe TRBD1 (6 bases). The CDR3 spans 13 residues. Germline CDR1 and CDR2: SGHTA and FQGNSA. Trimming shortened V by 5 bases and J by 9 bases, and 14 bases separated the two germline ends. The chain's CDR3 is CASSIQGSGPQHF. The CDR3 DNA follows: TGTGCCAGCAGCATCCAGGGGAGCGGGCCCCAGCATTTT.

The chain is built from TRBV5-6 and TRBJ2-3; 7 bases match TRBD2. The CDR3 runs 16 residues. The V segment lost 1 base and the J segment 3 bases; nucleotides outside the gene matches: 8. From germline, CDR1 is SGHDT and CDR2 YYEEEE. CDR3: CASSLRGLGLTDTQYF. In DNA, the CDR3 is TGTGCCAGCAGCTTGCGTGGACTAGGACTTACAGATACGCAGTATTTT.